The 26 T cell receptor beta chains reported below all come from one sample, sequenced in a study of cytomegalovirus exposure and HLA in healthy donors. 13 Jbeta primers and 60 Vbeta primers were used for the PCR. Generated by immunoSEQ multiplex PCR, the TCRdb table keeps only in-frame clones and is missing some. Of about 190,000 clones in the sample, around three quarters were seen once. Sequencing used PBMCs. These receptors all come from a boy under 18 in good health and CMV-seronegative.

The rearrangement uses TRBV29-1 and TRBJ2-7; 7 nucleotides match TRBD2. The CDR3 totals 15 residues. Germline V CDR1 and CDR2: SQVTM, ANQGSEA. J was trimmed by 0 bases and V by 0 bases; bases with no gene match: 5. This chain's CDR3 is CSVEDPTSTSYEQYF. CDR3 DNA: TGCAGCGTTGAAGATCCGACTAGCACCTCCTACGAGCAGTACTTC.

The rearrangement links TRBV14 to TRBJ2-1; 7 bases are a match to TRBD2. Trimming removed 3 bases from V and 0 bases from J; junction bases left unmatched: 20. The germline V gene encodes CDR1 SGHDN and CDR2 FVKESK. This CDR3 has 21 residues. The CDR3 protein is CASSHPGPTSGRPSSYNEQFF. In nucleotides, the CDR3 is TGTGCCAGCAGCCACCCGGGGCCGACGTCCGGGAGGCCTAGCTCCTACAATGAGCAGTTCTTC.

V and J are TRBV19 and TRBJ2-1; 8 bases fit TRBD1. CDR3 length: 14 residues. Losses at the gene ends were 5 bases for V and 4 bases for J; bases not matched to a gene: 4. From germline, CDR1 is LNHDA and CDR2 SQIVND (reference sequence). For the CDR3, the DNA is TGTGCCAGTAGTCTCCGGGACAGGTACAATGAGCAGTTCTTC. This gives the protein CASSLRDRYNEQFF.

The chain couples TRBV4-3 to TRBJ1-4, with D possibly matching TRBD1 (6 bases). The length of the CDR3 is 14 residues. Trimming shortened V by 5 bases and J by 8 bases, and 15 bases separated the two germline ends. Germline V CDR1 and CDR2: LGHNA, YSLEER. In DNA, the CDR3 is TGCGCCAGCAGCGAGTTTCTTGGGGGCGAAAAACTGTTTTTT. Its protein is CASSEFLGGEKLFF.

This clone is a singleton in its sample. This CDR3 reads CASSIQGGGTQYF. The CDR3 bases are TGTGCCAGTAGTATACAGGGGGGAGGTACGCAGTATTTT. The chain recombines TRBV19 with TRBJ2-3, with D possibly matching TRBD1 (7 bases). The CDR3 is 13 amino acids. CDR1 is LNHDA and CDR2 is SQIVND in the germline V gene (reference sequence). V lost 2 bases and J lost 8, with 11 bases in between.

This chain connects TRBV7-2 to TRBJ1-5; D gene ambiguous. The CDR3 consists of 14 residues. Germline V lookup: CDR1 SGHTA, CDR2 FQGNSA. Trimming stripped 1 base from V and 7 bases from J, with 11 bases between. CDR3 in amino acids: CASSLGRRGQPQHF. The CDR3 nucleotides read TGTGCCAGCAGCTTAGGGCGGCGGGGACAGCCCCAGCATTTT.

The chain links TRBV10-3 to TRBJ2-7, with 9 bases matching TRBD2. CDR3 length equals 13 residues. CDR1 and CDR2 (germline): ENHRY, SYGVKD. With 9 bases clipped from V and 0 bases from J, the junction kept 3 bases outside the gene matches. The CDR3 bases are TGTGCCATTAGGACTAGCGACTCCTACGAGCAGTACTTC. Translated, it gives CAIRTSDSYEQYF.

This chain uses TRBV27 with TRBJ1-1, with 7 bases aligning to TRBD1. CDR3 length: 14 residues. Germline CDR1 MNHEY, CDR2 SMNVEV (reference sequence). V trimming: 7 bases; J trimming: 5 bases; junction bases outside the gene matches: 10. This CDR3 is CASTGGQGDTEAFF. In DNA form, the CDR3 reads TGTGCCAGCACCGGCGGGCAGGGGGATACTGAAGCTTTCTTT.

Regarding this clone: Other DNA sequences from this sample encode an identical CDR3 as well. The V gene is TRBV19, the J gene TRBJ2-7; possible D gene TRBD2, 5 bases. Germline CDR1 reads LNHDA; CDR2 reads SQIVND (reference sequence). The V end lost 1 base, the J end lost 0 bases, and 10 bases lay between the germline ends. This CDR3 is built from 15 residues. The CDR3, as DNA: TGTGCCAGTAGTATAGGGGCGGGCCTCTCCTACGAGCAGTACTTC. Translating it yields CASSIGAGLSYEQYF.

The chain employs TRBV19 and TRBJ2-7; 8 nucleotides match TRBD2. Trimming at V came to 0 bases and at J to 4 bases, leaving 5 bases not matched to a gene. In germline, CDR1 is LNHDA, CDR2 SQIVND (reference sequence). This CDR3 region has 15 residues. CDR3 sequence (DNA): TGTGCCAGTAGTATAGACCGGGAGGGCCGTTACGAGCAGTACTTC. This translates into CASSIDREGRYEQYF.

The V gene is TRBV4-1, the J gene TRBJ2-4; D is perhaps TRBD2 (6 bases). Germline V CDR1 and CDR2: MGHRA, YSYEKL. The CDR3 loop spans 16 amino acids. Between the trimmed V and J ends, which lost 4 bases and 1 base, there was a span of 14 bases. CDR3 loop: CASSPTGGVAKNIQYF. The CDR3 DNA follows: TGCGCCAGCAGCCCTACAGGAGGGGTGGCCAAAAACATTCAGTACTTC.

The V and J genes are TRBV2 and TRBJ1-2; TRBD1 agrees at 7 bases. V lost 6 bases to trimming and J lost 5 bases; unmatched junction nucleotides: 3. This CDR3 comprises 12 residues. The germline V gene encodes CDR1 SNHLY and CDR2 FYNNEI. Written as DNA, the CDR3 is TGTGCCAGCAGCCGGGACAGATATGGCTACACCTTC. Its translation is CASSRDRYGYTF.

This clone was seen a few times. The chain combines TRBV6-1 with TRBJ2-7, with 8 bases matching TRBD2. This CDR3 is built from 15 residues. J was trimmed by 7 bases and V by 10 bases; bases with no gene match: 18. The V gene's germline CDR1 is MNHNS and CDR2 SASEGT. CDR3: CATSVGSGTSFEQYF. CDR3 DNA: TGTGCCACCTCCGTAGGTAGCGGGACCTCGTTTGAGCAGTACTTC.

The chain joins TRBV7-9 to TRBJ1-5, with 7 bases matching TRBD1. The CDR3 is made up of 16 amino acids. V was pared by 5 bases and J by 2 bases, with 9 bases of the junction left unmatched. The germline CDR1 and CDR2 sequences are SEHNR and FQNEAQ (reference sequence). This chain's CDR3 is CASSADIGQGNQPQHF. DNA for the CDR3: TGTGCCAGCAGCGCAGACATAGGACAGGGCAATCAGCCCCAGCATTTT. Combining the CDR3 with reference TRBV7-9 and TRBJ1-5 gives the whole variable domain DTGVSQNPRHKITKRGQNVTFRCDPISEHNRLYWYRQTLGQGPEFLTYFQNEAQLEKSRLLSDRFSAERPKGSFSTLEIQRTEQGDSAMYLCASSADIGQGNQPQHFGDGTRLSIL.

This sequence joins TRBV6-5 and TRBJ1-2, with D uncertain. The ends were cut back, 2 bases at V and 5 bases at J, with 12 bases in the middle. The CDR3 contains 14 residues. Germline CDR1 and CDR2: MNHEY and SVGAGI. Here the CDR3 reads CASSYGPTGYGYTF. CDR3 nucleotide sequence: TGTGCCAGCAGTTACGGCCCGACGGGATATGGCTACACCTTC.

The CDR3 DNA follows: TGTGCCAGCAGCCAAGACAGGGGCGACACTGAAGCTTTCTTT. It translates to CASSQDRGDTEAFF. The chain uses TRBV4-2 and TRBJ1-1; D may be TRBD1 (6 bases). The V gene lost 0 bases and the J gene lost 3 bases, with 8 bases spanning the gap. The CDR3 loop spans 14 amino acids. CDR1 LGHNA and CDR2 YNFKEQ come from the germline V gene.

This chain joins TRBV4-1 and TRBJ2-1, with 7 nucleotides matching TRBD1. Germline V lookup: CDR1 MGHRA, CDR2 YSYEKL. Trimming removed 5 bases from V and 5 bases from J; junction bases left unmatched: 6. CDR3 length: 14 residues. The CDR3 sequence is CASSARDSHNEQFF. In DNA form, the CDR3 reads TGCGCCAGCAGCGCGAGGGACAGCCACAATGAGCAGTTCTTC.

This sequence joins TRBV11-2 and TRBJ1-1; 9 nucleotides match TRBD1. The ends lost 5 bases at V and 4 bases at J; junction bases unmatched: 2. Germline V gene sequence: CDR1 SGHAT, CDR2 FQNNGV. The CDR3 spans 13 residues. Written as DNA, the CDR3 is TGTGCCAGCAGCCGGGACAGGGCCACTGAAGCTTTCTTT. This encodes CASSRDRATEAFF.

The genes are TRBV6-1 and TRBJ1-2; D is unclear. Germline V gene sequence: CDR1 MNHNS, CDR2 SASEGT. This CDR3 has 13 residues. Trimming left V 1 base short and J 10 bases short, with 13 bases between. CDR3 nucleotide sequence: TGTGCCAGCAGTGAAGTTACAGACCCGACCTACACCTTC. Translating gives CASSEVTDPTYTF.

This chain connects TRBV2 to TRBJ1-2; 10 bases line up with TRBD1. CDR1 and CDR2 from the germline V gene are SNHLY and FYNNEI. V shed 3 bases, J shed 8 bases, and the junction held 9 bases outside the gene matches. This CDR3 region has 15 residues. The CDR3 loop is CASSDGDRGEGGYTF. CDR3 sequence (DNA): TGTGCCAGCAGTGACGGGGACAGGGGAGAGGGCGGCTACACCTTC. The whole variable domain, filled in from reference TRBV2 and TRBJ1-2, reads EPEVTQTPSHQVTQMGQEVILRCVPISNHLYFYWYRQILGQKVEFLVSFYNNEISEKSEIFDDQFSVERPDGSNFTLKIRSTKLEDSAMYFCASSDGDRGEGGYTFGSGTRLTVV.

The chain uses TRBV19 and TRBJ2-3, with 9 bases identical to TRBD2. The length of the CDR3 is 16 residues. Germline values: CDR1 LNHDA, CDR2 SQIVND (reference sequence). Trimming removed 0 bases from V and 5 bases from J; junction bases left unmatched: 6. The CDR3 coding sequence is TGTGCCAGTAGTATAGATGGCGCGGGAGGGATAGATACGCAGTATTTT. Translation: CASSIDGAGGIDTQYF.

The rearrangement links TRBV29-1 to TRBJ2-2; perhaps TRBD1 as D (6 bases). The CDR3 runs to 17 residues. Per the germline V gene, CDR1 is SQVTM and CDR2 is ANQGSEA. V was clipped by 5 bases and J by 2 bases, with 21 bases between them. CDR3 DNA sequence: TGCAGCGTTCTCCAGAGCTTCGGGGACATCAACACCGGGGAGCTGTTTTTT. Encoded protein: CSVLQSFGDINTGELFF.

The V gene is TRBV2, the J gene TRBJ1-1; 8 nucleotides align to TRBD1. In germline, CDR1 is SNHLY, CDR2 FYNNEI. Trimming at V came to 2 bases and at J to 4 bases, leaving 15 bases not matched to a gene. This CDR3 contains 18 residues. CDR3 in DNA: TGTGCCAGCAGTGAACCCCAGGACAGGGTAGGGGTCGGCACTGAAGCTTTCTTT. The encoded protein is CASSEPQDRVGVGTEAFF. Combining the CDR3 with reference TRBV2 and TRBJ1-1 gives the whole variable domain EPEVTQTPSHQVTQMGQEVILRCVPISNHLYFYWYRQILGQKVEFLVSFYNNEISEKSEIFDDQFSVERPDGSNFTLKIRSTKLEDSAMYFCASSEPQDRVGVGTEAFFGQGTRLTVV.

The chain is built from TRBV10-3 and TRBJ2-3; D might be TRBD2 (5 bases). Trimming left V 4 bases short and J 2 bases short, with 10 bases between. The CDR3 runs 14 residues. Germline loops: CDR1 ENHRY, CDR2 SYGVKD. Here the CDR3 reads CAISGGLLTDTQYF. The CDR3 DNA reads TGTGCCATCAGTGGAGGACTCCTCACAGATACGCAGTATTTT.

This chain joins TRBV2 and TRBJ2-2, with a weak D call TRBD1 (5 bases). Per the germline V gene, CDR1 is SNHLY and CDR2 is FYNNEI. The V end was cut by 6 bases, the J end by 3 bases, with 11 bases between. The CDR3 loop spans 14 amino acids. The CDR3 DNA follows: TGTGCCAGCAGAGCAGACAGAGACACCGGGGAGCTGTTTTTT. This codes for CASRADRDTGELFF.

This clone was picked up one time. The genes are TRBV7-9 and TRBJ2-7; TRBD2 aligns across 8 bases. The CDR3 extends over 16 amino acids. J gave up 4 bases and V 5 bases, and 13 bases lay outside the gene matches. The V gene's germline CDR1 is SEHNR and CDR2 FQNEAQ (reference sequence). The CDR3 coding sequence is TGTGCCAGCAGCCCGGTCGTTAGCGGGGAAAATTACGAGCAGTACTTC. It specifies CASSPVVSGENYEQYF.